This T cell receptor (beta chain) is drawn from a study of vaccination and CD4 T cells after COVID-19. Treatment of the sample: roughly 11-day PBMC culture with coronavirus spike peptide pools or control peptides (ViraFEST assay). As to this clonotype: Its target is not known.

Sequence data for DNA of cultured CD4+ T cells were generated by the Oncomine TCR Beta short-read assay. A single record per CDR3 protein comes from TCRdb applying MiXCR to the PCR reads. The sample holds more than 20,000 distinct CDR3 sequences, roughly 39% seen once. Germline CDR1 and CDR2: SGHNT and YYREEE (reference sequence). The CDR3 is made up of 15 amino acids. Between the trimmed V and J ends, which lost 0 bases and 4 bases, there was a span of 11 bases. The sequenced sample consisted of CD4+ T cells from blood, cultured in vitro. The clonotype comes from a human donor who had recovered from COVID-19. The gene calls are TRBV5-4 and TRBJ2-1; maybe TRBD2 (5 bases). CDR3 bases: TGTGCCAGCAGCTTGGAGCGGATGACATACAATGAGCAGTTCTTC. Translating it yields CASSLERMTYNEQFF.